The 13 T cell receptor beta chains presented below share a single source sample, sequenced in a study of cytomegalovirus exposure and HLA in healthy donors. The PCR made use of 60 Vbeta and 13 Jbeta primers. Sequencing was performed with immunoSEQ multiplex PCR; in TCRdb, only in-frame clones are kept and a portion is missing. The sample includes approximately 150,000 clones, 77% seen only once; the top ten take 1.5% to 2%. Sequencing used PBMCs. These TCRs come from a woman aged 25 to 39 in good health and CMV-seronegative.

This clone was observed a handful of times. The chain uses TRBV7-6 and TRBJ2-5, with TRBD1 matching 12 bases. The germline gives CDR1 SGHVS, CDR2 FNYEAQ. The CDR3 spans 20 residues. V was pared by 0 bases and J by 5 bases, with 16 bases of the junction left unmatched. As DNA, the CDR3 is TGTGCCAGCAGCTTAGCGCTGAGGATTGGGACAGGGGGCTGGAAGGAGACCCAGTACTTC. It codes for CASSLALRIGTGGWKETQYF.

The chain uses TRBV6-5 and TRBJ2-5, with TRBD2 identical over 7 bases. The CDR3 consists of 13 residues. The V and J ends lost 11 bases and 9 bases, in that order; junction bases with no gene match: 15. Germline CDR1 reads MNHEY; CDR2 reads SVGAGI. The CDR3 region has the DNA TGTGCCCCCCCGGGATGGGGGGGTGCGGCCCAGTACTTC. Translation gives CAPPGWGGAAQYF.

DNA for the CDR3: TGTGCCAGCAGCCAAGGGACAGGGCAAGAGACCCAGTACTTC. Its protein is CASSQGTGQETQYF. The J gene is TRBJ2-5, the V gene TRBV7-2, with TRBD1 matching 9 bases. Trimming cost V 5 bases and J 2 bases; bases outside gene matches: 3. CDR1 is SGHTA, CDR2 FQGNSA, per germline. The length of the CDR3 is 14 residues. Filled out from reference TRBV7-2 and TRBJ2-5, the complete variable domain reads GAGVSQSPSNKVTEKGKDVELRCDPISGHTALYWYRQSLGQGLEFLIYFQGNSAPDKSGLPSDRFSAERTGGSVSTLTIQRTQQEDSAVYLCASSQGTGQETQYFGPGTRLLVL.

This clone was detected once. The chain joins TRBV9 to TRBJ2-2; 8 nucleotides line up with TRBD1. The CDR3 runs 15 residues. The junction had 4 bases not matched to a gene; V was cut back by 0 bases and J by 6 bases. CDR1 and CDR2 from the germline V gene are SGDLS and YYNGEE. The CDR3 region is CASSVEWTGPGELFF. As DNA, the CDR3 is TGTGCCAGCAGCGTAGAATGGACAGGGCCCGGGGAGCTGTTTTTT.

This clone has more than one count but fewer than ten. This chain uses TRBV25-1 with TRBJ2-3; D is ambiguous. This CDR3 has 14 residues. From germline, CDR1 is MGHDK and CDR2 SYGVNS. V lost 1 base, J lost 1 base, and 6 bases lay in between. The CDR3 sequence: CASSELGRTDTQYF. CDR3 sequence (DNA): TGTGCCAGCAGTGAATTGGGCCGCACAGATACGCAGTATTTT.

This chain links TRBV5-8 with TRBJ2-2, with TRBD2 as a possible D gene (5 bases). Germline V gene sequence: CDR1 SGHTS, CDR2 YDEGEE. This CDR3 is built from 13 residues. V was shortened by 2 bases and J by 7 bases, with 9 bases between the two germline ends. In DNA, the CDR3 is TGTGCCAGCAGCTTACTAGGGTACGGGGAGCTGTTTTTT. Protein product: CASSLLGYGELFF.

This chain joins TRBV5-1 and TRBJ1-1; weak D call: TRBD1 (5 bases). This CDR3 is built from 15 residues. Germline lookup yields CDR1 SGHRS and CDR2 YFSETQ. V was shortened by 4 bases and J by 0 bases, with 13 bases between the two germline ends. CDR3 nucleotides: TGCGCCAGCAGCATAGACAGTATCTTGAACACTGAAGCTTTCTTT. Translation: CASSIDSILNTEAFF.

The chain employs TRBV6-5 and TRBJ1-2; D possibly corresponds to TRBD1 (5 bases). CDR1 and CDR2 from the germline V gene are MNHEY and SVGAGI. V gave up 2 bases and J gave up 5 bases, with 9 bases separating them. CDR3 size: 13 residues. In DNA, the CDR3 is TGTGCCAGCAGTTACAGCCAGGGTTATGGCTACACCTTC. It specifies CASSYSQGYGYTF.

This clone was observed a few times. The chain has TRBV11-1 and TRBJ2-7, with a tentative D call TRBD2 (5 bases). V was pared by 5 bases and J by 0 bases, with 14 bases between. This CDR3 spans 15 amino acids. CDR1 is SGHAT and CDR2 is FQDESV in the germline V gene (reference sequence). CDR3 loop: CASSDNGESSYEQYF. CDR3 nucleotides: TGTGCCAGCAGCGATAATGGGGAGAGCTCCTACGAGCAGTACTTC.

This clone appeared once. This sequence joins TRBV5-4 and TRBJ1-2, with 9 positions matching TRBD1. Looked up from germline, CDR1 is SGHNT and CDR2 is YYREEE (reference sequence). The CDR3 sequence is 11 residues long. The CDR3 sequence is CVAGTGSGYTF. The CDR3 region has the DNA TGTGTTGCGGGGACAGGGTCTGGCTACACCTTC.

This rearrangement joins TRBV7-9 to TRBJ2-7; 7 bases are a match to TRBD2. Germline CDR1 reads SEHNR; CDR2 reads FQNEAQ (reference sequence). J lost 9 bases, V lost 0 bases, and 2 bases had no gene match. The CDR3 consists of 12 residues. CDR3 protein: CASSLAGRVQYF. In DNA, the CDR3 is TGTGCCAGCAGCTTAGCAGGGAGGGTGCAGTACTTC.

The chain combines TRBV4-1 with TRBJ1-6; possible D gene TRBD1, 5 bases. The CDR3 consists of 17 residues. V gave up 4 bases and J gave up 7 bases, with 20 bases separating them. Per the germline V gene, CDR1 is MGHRA and CDR2 is YSYEKL. DNA of the CDR3: TGCGCCAGCAGCCTGGGCCACCCAAGGGGCCTAAATTCACCCCTCCACTTT. It specifies CASSLGHPRGLNSPLHF.

The rearrangement joins TRBV5-1 to TRBJ1-3; D is perhaps TRBD1 (5 bases). Germline values: CDR1 SGHRS, CDR2 YFSETQ. This CDR3 comprises 13 residues. Deletions cut 1 base from V and 4 bases from J, with 6 bases between. The CDR3 region is CASSLNRGNTIYF. The DNA for the CDR3 is TGCGCCAGCAGCTTGAACAGGGGAAACACCATATATTTT.